This is a list of T cell receptor beta chains from one sample in a study of T cell repertoires in aging, cancer and after chemotherapy. TCRdb used MiXCR to reprocess the multiplex PCR reads, holding one entry per CDR3 protein. The repertoire holds under 2,000 distinct CDR3 sequences, with under 40% as singletons. Material for sequencing was blood. These receptors were taken from a human donor with a solid tumor. The donor label of this sample is uncertain. CDR3s include the opening cysteine and the closing phenylalanine or tryptophan. The D gene is left open where the match is weak. A clone size is listed for some rows: how often the clone was seen (once, few, many), or a class if it is expanded.

TRBV10-1	TRBD2	large	TRBJ2-3	TGCGCCAGCAGTCACTCCCAGCGGGAGCAGTATTTT	CASSHSQREQYF
TRBV7-6	.	few	TRBJ2-5	TGTGCCAGCAGCCTCCCGTCAGGGGGGCAAGAGACCCAGTACTTC	CASSLPSGGQETQYF
TRBV6-2/TRBV6-3	TRBD1	.	TRBJ2-1	TGTGCCAGCAGGTCACAGGGGCTCAACAATGAGCAGTTCTTC	CASRSQGLNNEQFF
TRBV20-1	.	few	TRBJ2-1	TGCAGTGCTAGGCCCCCCACGGGGGCGCGGGGTGAGCAGTTCTTC	CSARPPTGARGEQFF
TRBV7-9	TRBD1	few	TRBJ2-7	TGTGCCAGCAGCCCCTCCGGACAGGGGGCACGGGAGCAGTACTTC	CASSPSGQGAREQYF
TRBV5-6	TRBD2	few	TRBJ2-3	TGTGCCAGCCGACTACTAGCCAGCGGGACGACAGATACGCAGTATTTT	CASRLLASGTTDTQYF
TRBV20-1	.	once	TRBJ2-2	TGCAGTGCTAGAGATGCGGCAGGGATTGGGACCGGGGAGCTGTTTTTT	CSARDAAGIGTGELFF
TRBV19	TRBD1	.	TRBJ2-1	TGTGCCAGCCGACAGGGGATTTACAATGAGCAGTTCTTC	CASRQGIYNEQFF
TRBV6-5	TRBD2	few	TRBJ2-5	TGTGCCAGCAGTTCGCCTAAGACTAGCGGAGGAGAGACCCAGTACTTC	CASSSPKTSGGETQYF
TRBV6-5	.	.	TRBJ2-2	TGTGCCAGCAGCCCTGGGACCGGACCAACCTCTCAAACCGGGGAGCTGTTTTTT	CASSPGTGPTSQTGELFF
TRBV7-2	.	few	TRBJ1-2	TGTGCCAGCAGCTTAGTTAACTATGGCTACACCTTC	CASSLVNYGYTF
TRBV7-3	.	.	TRBJ2-3	TGTGCCAGCAGCGGAGGGACAGTCGCCACAGATACGCAGTATTTT	CASSGGTVATDTQYF
TRBV5-4	.	.	TRBJ2-3	TGTGCCAGCAGCTTGGTTGGGGTTTCCCCAGATACGCAGTATTTT	CASSLVGVSPDTQYF
TRBV6-2/TRBV6-3	TRBD2	.	TRBJ2-7	TGTGCCAGCAGCAGCTCTAGCGGGATCTACGAGCAGTACTTC	CASSSSSGIYEQYF
TRBV6-1	.	few	TRBJ2-7	TGTGCCAGCAACTCCGGGACGCTAACCTACGAGCAGTACTTC	CASNSGTLTYEQYF
TRBV4-1	TRBD1	.	TRBJ1-4	TGCGCCAGCAGCCGTTTATTTCAGGGGGCGCGCGAAAAACTGTTTTTT	CASSRLFQGAREKLFF
TRBV11-2	.	few	TRBJ1-5	TGTGCCAGCAGCTTAAGGACAGCTAACAATCAGCCCCAGCATTTT	CASSLRTANNQPQHF